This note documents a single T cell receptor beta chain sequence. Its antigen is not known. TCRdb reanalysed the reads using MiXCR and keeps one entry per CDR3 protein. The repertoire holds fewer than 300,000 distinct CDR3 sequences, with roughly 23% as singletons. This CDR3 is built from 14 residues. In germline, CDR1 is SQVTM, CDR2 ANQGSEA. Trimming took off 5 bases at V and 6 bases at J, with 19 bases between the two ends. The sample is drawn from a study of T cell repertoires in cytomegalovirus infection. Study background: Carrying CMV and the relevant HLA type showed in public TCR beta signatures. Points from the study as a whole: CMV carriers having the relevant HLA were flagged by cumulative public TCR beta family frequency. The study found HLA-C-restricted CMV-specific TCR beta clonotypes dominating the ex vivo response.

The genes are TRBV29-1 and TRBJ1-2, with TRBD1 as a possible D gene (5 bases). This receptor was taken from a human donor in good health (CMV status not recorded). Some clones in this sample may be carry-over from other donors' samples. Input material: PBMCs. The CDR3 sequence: CSVTPGTLLDGYTF. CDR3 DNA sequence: TGCAGCGTTACACCCGGGACCTTACTAGATGGCTACACCTTC.